Shown below are 15 T cell receptor beta chains from a single sample sequenced in a study of blood T cell repertoires in COVID-19. Some clones are missing from TCRdb's copy, which holds only in-frame ones; the method was immunoSEQ multiplex PCR. The table includes under 85,000 clones, 83% detected once. The sample comprised peripheral blood. These receptor sequences come from an older man with active or convalescent COVID-19.

This chain joins TRBV5-6 and TRBJ2-1; no clear D. CDR3 length: 13 amino acids. Germline assignment: CDR1 SGHDT and CDR2 YYEEEE. V was cut by 5 bases and J by 7 bases, with 13 bases left in between. The CDR3 DNA sequence: TGTGCCAGCAGACGTAGAGCCCTAAATGAGCAGTTCTTC. Protein: CASRRRALNEQFF.

This chain uses TRBV9 with TRBJ1-1; D remains unclear. CDR1 is SGDLS, CDR2 YYNGEE, per germline. The germline V and J ends were trimmed by 7 bases and 0 bases, with 7 bases remaining between them. CDR3 length: 12 amino acids. The CDR3, as DNA: TGTGCCAGCCCGATAGTGAACACTGAAGCTTTCTTT. Translating it yields CASPIVNTEAFF.

Remarks on this clone: Other DNA sequences of this sample code for an identical CDR3. The chain combines TRBV28 with TRBJ1-2; D gene uncertain. Trimming removed 5 bases at V and 3 bases at J, with 7 bases between. Germline CDR1 MDHEN, CDR2 SYDVKM. The CDR3 totals 12 residues. Written as DNA, the CDR3 is TGTGCCAGCAGTCTATCATACTATGGCTACACCTTC. The encoded protein is CASSLSYYGYTF.

This clone has only a few counts. The rearrangement links TRBV19 to TRBJ2-7; the D gene is possibly TRBD1 (5 bases). CDR3 length equals 13 residues. Germline V gives CDR1 LNHDA, CDR2 SQIVND (reference sequence). The V end lost 4 bases, the J end lost 3 bases, and 10 bases lay between the germline ends. CDR3 region: CASSNRPLYEQYF. The CDR3 bases are TGTGCCAGTAGTAACAGGCCCCTCTACGAGCAGTACTTC.

A single count supports this clone. The chain links TRBV27 to TRBJ1-5, with D maybe TRBD1 (5 bases). The CDR3 is 14 residues long. V was clipped by 6 bases and J by 4 bases, with 13 bases between them. Germline CDR1 is MNHEY and CDR2 is SMNVEV (reference sequence). The CDR3 sequence: CASRPTGGNQPQHF. The CDR3 DNA is TGTGCCAGCAGACCCACAGGAGGGAATCAGCCCCAGCATTTT.

The rearrangement joins TRBV7-9 to TRBJ2-3; 7 bases are a match to TRBD2. Germline V gene data show CDR1 as SEHNR and CDR2 as FQNEAQ (reference sequence). The junction had 4 bases not matched to a gene; V was cut back by 1 base and J by 0 bases. The CDR3 spans 16 residues. In nucleotides, the CDR3 is TGTGCCAGCAGCTTAGTTGGGCGGGGGAGCACAGATACGCAGTATTTT. As protein: CASSLVGRGSTDTQYF.

The genes are TRBV29-1 and TRBJ2-7, with 8 nucleotides matching TRBD1. The CDR3 consists of 14 residues. From germline, CDR1 is SQVTM and CDR2 ANQGSEA. The V gene end was trimmed by 7 bases and the J gene end by 5 bases; junction bases not matched to a gene: 13. Here the CDR3 DNA reads TGCAGCGCCCGGATCACAGGGGGAGGCAACGAGCAGTACTTC. Translating gives CSARITGGGNEQYF.

With respect to this clone: Other DNA variants within this sample encode the same CDR3. This chain connects TRBV30 to TRBJ1-2; D is ambiguous. This CDR3 spans 12 amino acids. V dropped 1 base and J dropped 5 bases, with 8 bases sitting between them. CDR1 and CDR2 from the germline V gene are GTSNPN and SVGIG (reference sequence). The CDR3, as DNA: TGTGCCTGGAGTGGAGGGTTGTATGGCTACACCTTC. Translating it yields CAWSGGLYGYTF. The variable domain in full, completed from reference TRBV30 and TRBJ1-2, reads SQTIHQWPATLVQPVGSPLSLECTVEGTSNPNLYWYRQAAGRGLQLLFYSVGIGQISSEVPQNLSASRPQDRQFILSSKKLLLSDSGFYLCAWSGGLYGYTFGSGTRLTVV.

There are a few counts of this clone. The CDR3 protein is CASSDSSLAGRNTDTQYF. The CDR3, as DNA: TGCGCCAGCAGTGACTCCTCTCTTGCGGGAAGAAACACAGATACGCAGTATTTT. The rearrangement uses TRBV10-1 and TRBJ2-3; weak D call: TRBD2 (6 bases). Germline CDR1 is WNHNN and CDR2 is SYGVQD (reference sequence). V was pared by 3 bases and J by 2 bases, with 21 bases between. The CDR3 is 18 amino acids.

This chain uses TRBV7-2 with TRBJ2-5, with TRBD1 identical over 10 bases. V was clipped by 5 bases and J by 5 bases; unmatched bases: 14. This CDR3 is 17 amino acids long. From germline, CDR1 is SGHTA and CDR2 FQGNSA. The CDR3 loop is CASSPPPGTGVLETQYF. CDR3 bases: TGTGCCAGCAGCCCCCCTCCCGGGACAGGGGTTTTGGAGACCCAGTACTTC.

This sequence joins TRBV7-9 and TRBJ1-1; D is possibly TRBD1 (5 bases). Germline assignment: CDR1 SEHNR and CDR2 FQNEAQ (reference sequence). This CDR3 region has 14 residues. V was trimmed by 7 bases and J by 3 bases, leaving 15 bases between them. The CDR3 sequence: CASTPSRGDTEAFF. The DNA for the CDR3 is TGTGCCAGCACCCCGAGCCGGGGGGACACTGAAGCTTTCTTT.

The chain couples TRBV27 to TRBJ1-2; D ambiguous. V lost 6 bases and J lost 1, with 9 bases in between. The length of the CDR3 is 13 residues. CDR1 is MNHEY, CDR2 SMNVEV, per germline (reference sequence). The CDR3 DNA follows: TGTGCCAGCAGACCAGAATATAACTATGGCTACACCTTC. This translates into CASRPEYNYGYTF.

V is TRBV4-1 and J is TRBJ1-1; TRBD1 aligns across 10 bases. The CDR3 sequence is 15 residues long. The germline gives CDR1 MGHRA, CDR2 YSYEKL. With V trimmed by 3 bases and J by 4 bases, 5 bases remained unmatched. CDR3 in DNA: TGCGCCAGCAGCCAGTTGGGACAGGGGATCACTGAAGCTTTCTTT. Protein sequence: CASSQLGQGITEAFF.

V is TRBV4-1 and J is TRBJ1-5; 7 bases are shared with TRBD1. This CDR3 is 16 amino acids long. The germline CDR1 and CDR2 sequences are MGHRA and YSYEKL. J gave up 5 bases and V 1 base, and 8 bases lay outside the gene matches. The CDR3 is CASSQAQDRAYQPQHF. The CDR3 DNA reads TGCGCCAGCAGCCAAGCCCAAGACAGGGCGTATCAGCCCCAGCATTTT.

This clone was found a few times. The J gene is TRBJ1-2, the V gene TRBV7-3; D not certain. This CDR3 region has 13 residues. V dropped 2 bases and J dropped 13 bases, with 17 bases sitting between them. Germline CDR1 reads SGHTA; CDR2 reads FQGTGA. CDR3 residues: CASSLLPMEGFTF. DNA for the CDR3: TGTGCCAGCAGCTTACTCCCCATGGAGGGATTCACCTTC.